This T cell receptor beta chain emerged from a study of T-cell memory formation after mild COVID-19. 5'RACE primed at constant segments yielded TCR alpha and TCR beta cDNA libraries bearing sample barcodes and UMIs. TCRdb re-analysed the 5' RACE reads in MiXCR, keeping a single row per CDR3 protein. In the table there are roughly 350,000 distinct CDR3 sequences, 21% of which are singletons. The study, taken as a whole, reports: There were some responding clones in pre-infection memory, which suggested that cross-reactive memory had joined. There was no confirmation that second-wave clones peaking on day 37 were SARS-CoV-2 specific.

To note about this clonotype: Its specificity is not known.

The specimen was PBMCs or a T cell subset sorted from them (not recorded which). This receptor was identified in an adult woman who had mild COVID-19 (a few samples of this study predate the infection). Cell type and time point are not known.

The CDR3 DNA reads as TGTGCCATCAGCGACCAGGGAAAGGAAGGGAGTAATTCACCCCTCCACTTT. Its protein is CAISDQGKEGSNSPLHF. The rearrangement joins TRBV10-3 to TRBJ1-6, with D maybe TRBD1 (5 bases). Germline V gene lookup returns CDR1 ENHRY and CDR2 SYGVKD. The CDR3 totals 17 residues. The V and J ends lost 6 bases and 6 bases respectively, with 21 bases between them.